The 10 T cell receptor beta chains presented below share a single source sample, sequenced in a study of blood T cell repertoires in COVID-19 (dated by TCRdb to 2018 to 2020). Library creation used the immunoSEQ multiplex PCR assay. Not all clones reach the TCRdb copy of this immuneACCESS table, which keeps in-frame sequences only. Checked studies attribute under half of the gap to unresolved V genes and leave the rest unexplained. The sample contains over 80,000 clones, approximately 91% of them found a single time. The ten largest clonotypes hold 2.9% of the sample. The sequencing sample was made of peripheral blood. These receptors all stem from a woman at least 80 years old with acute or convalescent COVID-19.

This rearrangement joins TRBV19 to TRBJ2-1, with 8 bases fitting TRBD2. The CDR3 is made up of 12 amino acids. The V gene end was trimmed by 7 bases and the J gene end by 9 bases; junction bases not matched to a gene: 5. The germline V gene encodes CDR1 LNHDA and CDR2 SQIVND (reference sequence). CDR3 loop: CASKAGVSEQFF. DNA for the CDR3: TGTGCCAGTAAAGCGGGAGTCTCTGAGCAGTTCTTC.

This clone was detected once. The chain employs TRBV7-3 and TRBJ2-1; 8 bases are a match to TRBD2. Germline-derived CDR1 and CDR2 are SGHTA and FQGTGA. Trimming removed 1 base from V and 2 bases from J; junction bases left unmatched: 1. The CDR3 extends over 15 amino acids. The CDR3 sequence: CASSLMRGAYNEQFF. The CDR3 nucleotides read TGTGCCAGCAGCTTAATGCGGGGGGCCTACAATGAGCAGTTCTTC.

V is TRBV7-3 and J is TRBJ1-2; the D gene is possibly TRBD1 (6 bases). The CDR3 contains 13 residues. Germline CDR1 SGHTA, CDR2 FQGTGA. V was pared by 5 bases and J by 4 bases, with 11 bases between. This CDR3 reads CASSVRGGYGYTF. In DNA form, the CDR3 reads TGTGCCAGCAGCGTGAGAGGGGGCTATGGCTACACCTTC.

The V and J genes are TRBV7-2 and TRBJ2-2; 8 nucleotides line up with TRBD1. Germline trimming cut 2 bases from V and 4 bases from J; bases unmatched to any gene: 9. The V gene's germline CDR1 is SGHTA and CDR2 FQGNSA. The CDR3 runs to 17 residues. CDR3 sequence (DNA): TGTGCCAGCAGCTTACGCGCGCAGGGGGCCGGCACCGGGGAGCTGTTTTTT. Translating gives CASSLRAQGAGTGELFF.

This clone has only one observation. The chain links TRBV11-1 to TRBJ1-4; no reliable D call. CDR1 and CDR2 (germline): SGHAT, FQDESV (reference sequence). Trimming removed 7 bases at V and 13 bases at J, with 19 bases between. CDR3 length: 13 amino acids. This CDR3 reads CASTSGAATGLFF. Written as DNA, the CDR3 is TGTGCCAGCACCTCCGGAGCGGCTACTGGACTGTTTTTT.

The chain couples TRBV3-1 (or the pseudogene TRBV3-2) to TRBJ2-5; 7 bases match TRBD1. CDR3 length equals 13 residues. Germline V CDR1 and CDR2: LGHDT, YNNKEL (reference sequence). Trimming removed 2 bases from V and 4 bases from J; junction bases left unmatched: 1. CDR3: CASSQNRGETQYF. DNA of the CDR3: TGTGCCAGCAGCCAAAACAGGGGAGAGACCCAGTACTTC.

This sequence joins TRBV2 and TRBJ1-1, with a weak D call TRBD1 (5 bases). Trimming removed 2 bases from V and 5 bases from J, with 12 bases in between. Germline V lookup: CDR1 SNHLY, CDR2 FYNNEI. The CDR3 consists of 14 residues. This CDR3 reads CASSENGGGTEAFF. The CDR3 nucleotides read TGTGCCAGCAGTGAAAATGGGGGAGGAACTGAAGCTTTCTTT.

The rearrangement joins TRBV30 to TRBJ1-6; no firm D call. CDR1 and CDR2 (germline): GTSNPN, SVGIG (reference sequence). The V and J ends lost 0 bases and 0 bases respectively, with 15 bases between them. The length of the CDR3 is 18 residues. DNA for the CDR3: TGTGCCTGGAGTGTCACAAGGAGAGGAAGCTCCTATAATTCACCCCTCCACTTT. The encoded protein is CAWSVTRRGSSYNSPLHF.

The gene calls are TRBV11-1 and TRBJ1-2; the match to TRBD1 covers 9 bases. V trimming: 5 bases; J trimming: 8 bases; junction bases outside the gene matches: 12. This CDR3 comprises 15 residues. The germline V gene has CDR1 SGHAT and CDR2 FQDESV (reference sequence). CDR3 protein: CASSHMKQGASGYTF. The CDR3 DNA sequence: TGTGCCAGCAGCCATATGAAACAGGGGGCGTCCGGCTACACCTTC.

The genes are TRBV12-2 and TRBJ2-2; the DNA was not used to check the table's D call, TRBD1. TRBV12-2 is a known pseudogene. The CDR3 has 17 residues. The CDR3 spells CASRLDRGTGGGGELFF. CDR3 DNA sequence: TGTGCAAGTCGCTTAGACCGGGGGACAGGGGGCGGCGGGGAGCTGTTTTTT.